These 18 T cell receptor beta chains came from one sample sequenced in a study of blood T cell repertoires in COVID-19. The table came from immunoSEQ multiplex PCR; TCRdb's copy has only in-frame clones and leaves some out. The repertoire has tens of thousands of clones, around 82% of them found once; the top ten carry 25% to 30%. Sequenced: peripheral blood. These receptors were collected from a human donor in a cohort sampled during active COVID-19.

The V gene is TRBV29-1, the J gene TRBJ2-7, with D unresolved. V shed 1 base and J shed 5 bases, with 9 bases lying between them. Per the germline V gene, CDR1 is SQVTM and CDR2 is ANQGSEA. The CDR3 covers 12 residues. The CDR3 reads CSVEGLRDEQYF. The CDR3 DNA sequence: TGCAGCGTTGAAGGCTTACGCGACGAGCAGTACTTC.

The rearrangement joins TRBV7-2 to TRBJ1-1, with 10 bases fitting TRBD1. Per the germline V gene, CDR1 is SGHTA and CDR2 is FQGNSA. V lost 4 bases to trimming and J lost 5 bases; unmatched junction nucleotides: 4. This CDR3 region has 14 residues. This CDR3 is CASSSRQGATEAFF. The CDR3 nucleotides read TGTGCCAGCAGCTCCAGACAGGGGGCAACTGAAGCTTTCTTT.

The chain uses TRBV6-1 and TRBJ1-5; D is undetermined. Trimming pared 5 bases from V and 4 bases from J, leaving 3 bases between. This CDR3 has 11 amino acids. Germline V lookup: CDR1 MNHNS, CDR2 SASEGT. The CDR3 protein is CASSSNQPQHF. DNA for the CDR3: TGTGCCAGCAGTTCGAATCAGCCCCAGCATTTT.

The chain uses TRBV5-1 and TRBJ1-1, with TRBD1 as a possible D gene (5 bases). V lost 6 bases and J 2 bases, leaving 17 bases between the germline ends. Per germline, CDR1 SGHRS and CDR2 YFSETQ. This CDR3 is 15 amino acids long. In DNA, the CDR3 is TGCGCCAGCACCCTCCTCCCCGGGGGAAACACTGAAGCTTTCTTT. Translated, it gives CASTLLPGGNTEAFF.

CDR3 loop: CASSSRVAGNTIYF. The DNA of the CDR3 is TGTGCCAGCAGCTCCAGGGTGGCTGGAAACACCATATATTTT. The rearrangement joins TRBV11-3 to TRBJ1-3, with D possibly being TRBD1 (5 bases). This CDR3 contains 14 residues. Trimming removed 4 bases at V and 2 bases at J, with 9 bases between. The V gene's germline CDR1 is SGHNT and CDR2 YENEEA.

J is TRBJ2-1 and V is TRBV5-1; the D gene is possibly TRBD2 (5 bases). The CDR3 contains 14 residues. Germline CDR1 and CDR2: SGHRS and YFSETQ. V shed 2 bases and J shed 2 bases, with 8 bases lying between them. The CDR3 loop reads CASSLIGAYNEQFF. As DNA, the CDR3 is TGCGCCAGCAGCTTAATCGGGGCCTACAATGAGCAGTTCTTC.

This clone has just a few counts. The CDR3 is CASSPRDGTGSNEQYF. DNA for the CDR3: TGTGCCAGCTCACCACGGGACGGGACAGGGTCTAACGAGCAGTACTTC. V usage is TRBV18 and J usage is TRBJ2-7, with 9 nucleotides matching TRBD1. The CDR3 runs to 16 residues. Germline V gene sequence: CDR1 KGHSH, CDR2 LQKENI. V shed 1 base and J 5 bases; nucleotides not matched to a gene: 9.

In DNA, the CDR3 is TGTGCCAGCAGTTTAGGAGTCGGCGGGGAGCTGTTTTTT. As protein: CASSLGVGGELFF. V usage is TRBV12-3 or TRBV12-4 and J usage is TRBJ2-2; D uncertain. The V end lost 1 base, the J end lost 7 bases, and 7 bases lay between the germline ends. The length of the CDR3 is 13 residues.

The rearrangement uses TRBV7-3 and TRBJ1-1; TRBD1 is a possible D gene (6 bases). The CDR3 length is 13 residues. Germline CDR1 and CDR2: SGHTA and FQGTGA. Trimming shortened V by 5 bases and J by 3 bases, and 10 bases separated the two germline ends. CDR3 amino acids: CASSQQGDTEAFF. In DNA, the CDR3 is TGTGCCAGCAGCCAACAGGGAGACACTGAAGCTTTCTTT.

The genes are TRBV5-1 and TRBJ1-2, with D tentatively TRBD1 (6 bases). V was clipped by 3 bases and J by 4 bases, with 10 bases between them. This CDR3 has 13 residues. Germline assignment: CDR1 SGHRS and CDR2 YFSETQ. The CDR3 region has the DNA TGCGCCAGCAGCTGGGACACGCTCTATGGCTACACCTTC. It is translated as CASSWDTLYGYTF.

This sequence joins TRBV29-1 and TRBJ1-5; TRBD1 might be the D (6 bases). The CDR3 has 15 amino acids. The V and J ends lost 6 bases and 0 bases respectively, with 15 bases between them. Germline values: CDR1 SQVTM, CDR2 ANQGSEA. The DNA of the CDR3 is TGCAGCGTCAGAGTTGGGGGCACTAGCAATCAGCCCCAGCATTTT. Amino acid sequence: CSVRVGGTSNQPQHF.

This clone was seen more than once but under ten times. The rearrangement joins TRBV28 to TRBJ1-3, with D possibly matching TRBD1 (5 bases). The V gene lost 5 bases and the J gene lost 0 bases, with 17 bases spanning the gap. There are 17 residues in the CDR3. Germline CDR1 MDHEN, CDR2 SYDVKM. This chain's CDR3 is CASSPPSGDLSGNTIYF. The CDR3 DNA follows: TGTGCCAGCAGTCCCCCTTCGGGGGACCTCTCTGGAAACACCATATATTTT.

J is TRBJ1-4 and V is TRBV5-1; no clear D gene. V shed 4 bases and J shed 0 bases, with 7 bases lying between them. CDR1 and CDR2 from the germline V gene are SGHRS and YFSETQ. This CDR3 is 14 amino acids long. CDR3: CASSVRTTNEKLFF. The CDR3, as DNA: TGCGCCAGCAGCGTCAGAACAACTAATGAAAAACTGTTTTTT.

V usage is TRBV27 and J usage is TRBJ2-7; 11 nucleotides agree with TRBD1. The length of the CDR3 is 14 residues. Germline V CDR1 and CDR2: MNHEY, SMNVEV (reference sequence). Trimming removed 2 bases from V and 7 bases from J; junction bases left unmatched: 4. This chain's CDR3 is CASSLLDRGREQYF. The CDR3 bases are TGTGCCAGCAGTTTACTGGACAGGGGGCGAGAGCAGTACTTC.

CDR3 sequence reads: CASGSNQPQHF. The CDR3 DNA is TGTGCCAGCGGCAGCAATCAGCCCCAGCATTTT. J is TRBJ1-5 and V is TRBV27; no reliable D call. Trimming left V 8 bases short and J 1 base short, with 3 bases between. This CDR3 region has 11 residues. Germline-derived CDR1 and CDR2 are MNHEY and SMNVEV (reference sequence).

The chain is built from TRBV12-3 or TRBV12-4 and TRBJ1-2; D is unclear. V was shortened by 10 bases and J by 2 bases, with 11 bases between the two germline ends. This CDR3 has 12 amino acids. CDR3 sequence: CATSPGNYGYTF. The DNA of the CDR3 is TGTGCCACCTCTCCAGGAAACTATGGCTACACCTTC.

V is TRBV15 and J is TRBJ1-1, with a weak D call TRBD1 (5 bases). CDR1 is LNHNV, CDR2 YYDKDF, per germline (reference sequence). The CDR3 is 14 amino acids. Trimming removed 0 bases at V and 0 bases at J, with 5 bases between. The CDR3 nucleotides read TGTGCCACCAGCAGAGACAGGGTGAACACTGAAGCTTTCTTT. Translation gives CATSRDRVNTEAFF.

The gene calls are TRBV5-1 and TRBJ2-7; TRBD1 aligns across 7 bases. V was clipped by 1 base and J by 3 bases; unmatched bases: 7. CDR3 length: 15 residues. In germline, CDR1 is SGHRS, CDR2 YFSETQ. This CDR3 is CASSLTPGQNYEQYF. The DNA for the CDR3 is TGCGCCAGCAGCTTGACCCCGGGACAGAACTACGAGCAGTACTTC. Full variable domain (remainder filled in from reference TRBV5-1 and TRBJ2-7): KAGVTQTPRYLIKTRGQQVTLSCSPISGHRSVSWYQQTPGQGLQFLFEYFSETQRNKGNFPGRFSGRQFSNSRSEMNVSTLELGDSALYLCASSLTPGQNYEQYFGPGTRLTVT.